This TCR beta chain was sequenced in a study of immune evolution from preneoplasia to lung adenocarcinoma. As to this clone: The antigen is unknown.

Sequenced by immunoSEQ multiplex PCR; TCRdb stores in-frame clones only, minus some. The top ten hold more than 6.5% of the sample, which has approximately 3,000 clones, about nine tenths seen once. General study findings and limits: Clonality was highest in normal lung, lower in later-stage lesions apparently.

The CDR3 totals 13 residues. V lost 7 bases, J lost 6 bases, and 7 bases stayed unmatched. Per the germline V gene, CDR1 is SEHNR and CDR2 is FQNEAQ (reference sequence). The receptor was derived from a person aged 60-80 years with lung adenocarcinoma. This sequence joins TRBV7-9 and TRBJ1-2; 8 nucleotides line up with TRBD1. The sequencing input was FFPE adjacent normal lung tissue. CDR3 amino acids: CASKRTGQDGYTF. The DNA for the CDR3 is TGTGCCAGCAAGCGGACAGGGCAGGATGGCTACACCTTC. The variable domain in full, completed from reference TRBV7-9 and TRBJ1-2, reads DTGVSQNPRHKITKRGQNVTFRCDPISEHNRLYWYRQTLGQGPEFLTYFQNEAQLEKSRLLSDRFSAERPKGSFSTLEIQRTEQGDSAMYLCASKRTGQDGYTFGSGTRLTVV.